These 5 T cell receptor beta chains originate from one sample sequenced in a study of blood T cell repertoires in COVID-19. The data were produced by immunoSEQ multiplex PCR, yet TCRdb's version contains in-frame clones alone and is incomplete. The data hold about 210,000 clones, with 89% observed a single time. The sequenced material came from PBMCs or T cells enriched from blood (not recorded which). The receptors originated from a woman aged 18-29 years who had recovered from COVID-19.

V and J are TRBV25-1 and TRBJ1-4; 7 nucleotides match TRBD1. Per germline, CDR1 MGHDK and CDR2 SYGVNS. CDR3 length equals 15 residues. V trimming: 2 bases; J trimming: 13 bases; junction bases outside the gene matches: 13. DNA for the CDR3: TGTGCCAGCAGTGAACCGGGACAGCATCAGGATCGACTGTTTTTT. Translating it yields CASSEPGQHQDRLFF.

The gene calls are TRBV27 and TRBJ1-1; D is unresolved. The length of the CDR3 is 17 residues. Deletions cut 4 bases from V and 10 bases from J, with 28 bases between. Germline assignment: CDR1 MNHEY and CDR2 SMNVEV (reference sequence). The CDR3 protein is CASSSPPREYGLERAFF. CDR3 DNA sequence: TGTGCCAGCAGTTCTCCCCCGAGGGAATATGGATTGGAAAGAGCTTTCTTT.

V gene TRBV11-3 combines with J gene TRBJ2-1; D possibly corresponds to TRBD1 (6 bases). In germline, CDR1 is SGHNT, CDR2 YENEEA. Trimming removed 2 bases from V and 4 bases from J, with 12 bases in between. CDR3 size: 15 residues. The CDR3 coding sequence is TGTGCCAGCAGCTTAAGGGAAGGGGGATACAATGAGCAGTTCTTC. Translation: CASSLREGGYNEQFF.

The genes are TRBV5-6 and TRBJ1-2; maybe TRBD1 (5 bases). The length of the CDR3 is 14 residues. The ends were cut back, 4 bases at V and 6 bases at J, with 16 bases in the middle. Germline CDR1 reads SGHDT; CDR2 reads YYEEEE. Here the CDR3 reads CASSTAGQIHGYTF. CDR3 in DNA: TGTGCCAGCAGCACGGCAGGGCAGATACATGGCTACACCTTC.

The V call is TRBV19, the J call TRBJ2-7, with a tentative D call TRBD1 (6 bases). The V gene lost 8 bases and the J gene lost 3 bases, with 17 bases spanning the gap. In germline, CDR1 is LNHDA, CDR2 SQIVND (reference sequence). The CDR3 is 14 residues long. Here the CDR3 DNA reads TGTGCCAGTTCCCTACAGGGTCCAAGCTACGAGCAGTACTTC. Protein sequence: CASSLQGPSYEQYF.